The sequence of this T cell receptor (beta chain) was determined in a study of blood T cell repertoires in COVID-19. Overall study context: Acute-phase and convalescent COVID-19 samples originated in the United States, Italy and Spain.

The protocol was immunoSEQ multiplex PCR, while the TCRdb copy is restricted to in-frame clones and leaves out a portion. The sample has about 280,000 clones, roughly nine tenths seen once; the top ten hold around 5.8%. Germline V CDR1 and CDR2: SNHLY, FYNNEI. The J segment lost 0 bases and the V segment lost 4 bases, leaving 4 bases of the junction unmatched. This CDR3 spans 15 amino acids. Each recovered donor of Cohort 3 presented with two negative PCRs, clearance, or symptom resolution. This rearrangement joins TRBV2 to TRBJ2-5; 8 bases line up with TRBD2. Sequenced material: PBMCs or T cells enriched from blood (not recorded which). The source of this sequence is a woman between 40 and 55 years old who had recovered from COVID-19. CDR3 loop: CASSALLADQETQYF. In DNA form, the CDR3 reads TGTGCCAGCAGTGCCCTACTAGCGGACCAAGAGACCCAGTACTTC.